This record covers a single T cell receptor beta chain. Its antigen is still unknown. Profiling relied on immunoSEQ multiplex PCR, and the TCRdb table lists in-frame clones only, not all of them. The sample holds a few hundred thousand clones; approximately 90% are singletons and the top ten take about 0.91%. V was shortened by 6 bases and J by 0 bases, with 12 bases between the two germline ends. Germline-derived CDR1 and CDR2 are MNHEY and SMNVEV (reference sequence). CDR3 length: 14 residues. The donors belonged to the roughly 110-subject validation cohort, separate from the approximately 700-subject first cohort. This sample stems from a study of cytomegalovirus exposure and HLA in healthy donors. General study findings and limits: The listing of 150 to 200 TCR beta chains classed them as cytomegalovirus-associated.

The receptor's source is a woman younger than 35 in good health and CMV-seronegative. V gene TRBV27 combines with J gene TRBJ2-7; D not resolved. Material: PBMCs. The DNA of the CDR3 is TGTGCCAGCAGCTCTGTCCCGAGCTCCTACGAGCAGTACTTC. It yields the protein CASSSVPSSYEQYF.